A single sample gave rise to the 18 T cell receptor beta chains below, sequenced in a study of blood T cell repertoires in COVID-19. Sequencing used immunoSEQ multiplex PCR; TCRdb keeps in-frame clones, though not all of them. The sample holds about 260,000 clones; 85% are singletons and the top ten take about an eighth. The sequenced material came from peripheral blood. The receptors were gathered from a human donor in a cohort sampled during active COVID-19.

The rearrangement links TRBV10-1 to TRBJ1-1, with 7 positions matching TRBD1. V lost 5 bases, J lost 0 bases, and 3 bases stayed unmatched. Germline values: CDR1 WNHNN, CDR2 SYGVQD (reference sequence). The CDR3 totals 14 residues. In nucleotides, the CDR3 is TGCGCCAGCAGTCCCGGGACAGTGAACACTGAAGCTTTCTTT. Its translation: CASSPGTVNTEAFF.

The rearrangement uses TRBV25-1 and TRBJ1-1, with D unresolved. The CDR3 spans 12 residues. V lost 3 bases and J 1 base, leaving 3 bases between the germline ends. The germline V gene encodes CDR1 MGHDK and CDR2 SYGVNS. CDR3 protein: CASSDWNTEAFF. DNA of the CDR3: TGTGCCAGCAGTGACTGGAACACTGAAGCTTTCTTT.

V is TRBV11-2 and J is TRBJ2-3; maybe TRBD2 (5 bases). V was trimmed by 5 bases and J by 1 base, leaving 10 bases between them. This CDR3 spans 14 amino acids. The germline CDR1 and CDR2 sequences are SGHAT and FQNNGV. The CDR3 bases are TGTGCCAGCAGCCGAGGGTGGGGCACAGATACGCAGTATTTT. Translation gives CASSRGWGTDTQYF.

The V and J genes are TRBV6-5 and TRBJ2-5; maybe TRBD1 (5 bases). Germline CDR1 and CDR2: MNHEY and SVGAGI. The V end was cut by 4 bases, the J end by 1 base, with 7 bases between. The CDR3 length is 13 residues. The CDR3 nucleotides read TGTGCCAGCAGTTGGGGCTTCCAAGAGACCCAGTACTTC. As protein: CASSWGFQETQYF.

This chain joins TRBV5-6 and TRBJ2-6; weak D call: TRBD2 (7 bases). The V end lost 2 bases, the J end lost 4 bases, and 10 bases lay between the germline ends. The CDR3 runs to 15 residues. The germline CDR1 and CDR2 sequences are SGHDT and YYEEEE. CDR3 bases: TGTGCCAGCAGCTTCGGGGGGCCAGGGGCCAACGTCCTGACTTTC. This gives the protein CASSFGGPGANVLTF. The variable domain in full, with the rest retrieved from reference TRBV5-6 and TRBJ2-6, is DAGVTQSPTHLIKTRGQQVTLRCSPKSGHDTVSWYQQALGQGPQFIFQYYEEEERQRGNFPDRFSGHQFPNYSSELNVNALLLGDSALYLCASSFGGPGANVLTFGAGSRLTVL.

The chain joins TRBV19 to TRBJ1-1; TRBD1 matches at 7 bases. Germline loops: CDR1 LNHDA, CDR2 SQIVND (reference sequence). The CDR3 spans 14 residues. V gave up 5 bases and J gave up 5 bases; unmatched junction bases: 8. The CDR3 reads CASSDLPGQTEAFF. The CDR3 DNA sequence: TGTGCCAGTAGTGACTTACCGGGACAGACTGAAGCTTTCTTT.

The chain carries TRBV9 and TRBJ2-1; D uncertain. V was cut by 0 bases and J by 0 bases, with 10 bases left in between. CDR1 is SGDLS and CDR2 is YYNGEE in the germline V gene. The CDR3 has 16 amino acids. The CDR3 protein is CASSVGALSSYNEQFF. The DNA for the CDR3 is TGTGCCAGCAGCGTAGGAGCGCTCAGCTCCTACAATGAGCAGTTCTTC.

This clone is a singleton in its sample. This rearrangement joins TRBV10-3 to TRBJ2-2; 10 nucleotides match TRBD2. Germline assignment: CDR1 ENHRY and CDR2 SYGVKD. V trimming: 0 bases; J trimming: 0 bases; junction bases outside the gene matches: 1. The CDR3 covers 17 residues. CDR3 DNA: TGTGCCATCAGTGAGTCGGGACTAGCGACGAACACCGGGGAGCTGTTTTTT. The encoded protein is CAISESGLATNTGELFF.

The rearrangement links TRBV5-1 to TRBJ2-2, with 8 bases aligning to TRBD1. Germline trimming cut 0 bases from V and 5 bases from J; bases unmatched to any gene: 0. Germline loops: CDR1 SGHRS, CDR2 YFSETQ. The CDR3 has 14 amino acids. The CDR3 loop is CASSLGTGTGELFF. CDR3 nucleotide sequence: TGCGCCAGCAGCTTGGGGACAGGGACCGGGGAGCTGTTTTTT.

The chain uses TRBV15 and TRBJ2-5; 9 nucleotides match TRBD1. The CDR3 loop spans 15 amino acids. V lost 3 bases and J lost 4; bases outside the gene matches: 6. Germline values: CDR1 LNHNV, CDR2 YYDKDF (reference sequence). In DNA, the CDR3 is TGTGCCACCAGCAGGGACAGGGGAAAGATAGAGACCCAGTACTTC. Protein: CATSRDRGKIETQYF.

The chain has TRBV11-2 and TRBJ1-1; D remains unclear. Trimming took 1 base from V and 7 from J, leaving 13 bases between them. Germline CDR1 reads SGHAT; CDR2 reads FQNNGV. The CDR3 length is 14 residues. CDR3 protein: CASSLAGPRGEAFF. Here the CDR3 DNA reads TGTGCCAGCAGCTTAGCAGGTCCCCGGGGTGAAGCTTTCTTT.

This rearrangement joins TRBV6-5 to TRBJ2-1, with D tentatively TRBD2 (5 bases). This CDR3 comprises 15 residues. Germline-derived CDR1 and CDR2 are MNHEY and SVGAGI. Trimming took off 8 bases at V and 7 bases at J, with 21 bases between the two ends. CDR3 nucleotide sequence: TGTGCCAGCCGGGGTGGGTTACGCTGGTGGAATGAGCAGTTCTTC. Encoded protein: CASRGGLRWWNEQFF.

This chain links TRBV7-2 with TRBJ1-6; 8 bases fit TRBD1. The CDR3 contains 16 residues. The ends lost 5 bases at V and 10 bases at J; junction bases unmatched: 13. CDR1 and CDR2 (germline): SGHTA, FQGNSA. CDR3 protein: CASSNEGDRIGSPLHF. The CDR3 nucleotides are TGTGCCAGCAGCAACGAAGGGGACAGGATAGGATCACCCCTCCACTTT.

CDR3 nucleotides: TGTGCCAGCAGCTTCGGACACAGAAATGAGCAGTTCTTC. Protein sequence: CASSFGHRNEQFF. The chain is built from TRBV13 and TRBJ2-1; a weak D match, TRBD1 (5 bases). V lost 3 bases and J 7 bases, leaving 10 bases between the germline ends. This CDR3 spans 13 amino acids. Germline CDR1 is PRHDT and CDR2 is FYEKMQ (reference sequence).

The chain combines TRBV19 with TRBJ1-3; D remains ambiguous. Between the trimmed V and J ends, which lost 4 bases and 4 bases, there was a span of 8 bases. The length of the CDR3 is 13 residues. In germline, CDR1 is LNHDA, CDR2 SQIVND (reference sequence). This chain's CDR3 is CASSTFQGNTIYF. The CDR3 nucleotides are TGTGCCAGTAGTACTTTTCAGGGAAACACCATATATTTT.

V usage is TRBV5-5 and J usage is TRBJ1-2; 8 nucleotides agree with TRBD1. With 7 bases clipped from V and 4 bases from J, the junction kept 9 bases outside the gene matches. The CDR3 is 14 residues long. The germline V gene has CDR1 SGHKS and CDR2 YYEKEE (reference sequence). The CDR3 nucleotides read TGTGCCAGCGGACGACAGGGGCTGGCCTATGGCTACACCTTC. Translated, it gives CASGRQGLAYGYTF.

This clone is a singleton in its sample. The chain employs TRBV12-3 or TRBV12-4 and TRBJ2-1; D might be TRBD2 (5 bases). The CDR3 totals 13 residues. Trimming stripped 5 bases from V and 9 bases from J, with 14 bases between. CDR3 amino acids: CASSPPGYGEQFF. In nucleotides, the CDR3 is TGTGCCAGCAGTCCACCGGGGTACGGTGAGCAGTTCTTC.

V gene TRBV25-1 combines with J gene TRBJ2-1; D is perhaps TRBD2 (5 bases). V shed 2 bases and J shed 2 bases, with 7 bases lying between them. Germline V gives CDR1 MGHDK, CDR2 SYGVNS. The CDR3 loop spans 14 amino acids. The CDR3 is CASSEEGPYNEQFF. As DNA, the CDR3 is TGTGCCAGCAGTGAAGAGGGTCCCTACAATGAGCAGTTCTTC.